Presented here are 17 T cell receptor beta chains from one specimen sequenced in a study of T cell repertoires in ileal Crohn's disease. Sample time point: neoterminal ileum biopsy at postoperative endoscopy, about 6 months after surgery. Profiling relied on immunoSEQ multiplex PCR, and the TCRdb table lists in-frame clones only, not all of them. This sample yields approximately 13,000 clones, of which around two thirds are seen a single time; 7% to 9% belongs to the top ten. Material for sequencing was ileal tissue. These receptors originate from an adult with Crohn's disease.

This clone has just one count. The CDR3 sequence: CASSLSASYEQYF. The CDR3 nucleotides are TGCGCCAGCAGCTTGAGCGCGTCCTACGAGCAGTACTTC. This chain uses TRBV5-1 with TRBJ2-7; D gene uncertain. With 1 base removed from V and 1 base from J, the gap between germline ends came to 6 bases. The CDR3 covers 13 residues. From germline, CDR1 is SGHRS and CDR2 YFSETQ.

The chain's CDR3 is CASSSLGGGPSEQYF. DNA for the CDR3: TGCGCCAGCAGCTCCTTGGGCGGGGGGCCGAGCGAGCAGTACTTC. The chain uses TRBV5-1 and TRBJ2-7; 8 bases match TRBD2. The CDR3 is 15 amino acids. From germline, CDR1 is SGHRS and CDR2 YFSETQ. Losses at the gene ends were 3 bases for V and 6 bases for J; bases not matched to a gene: 11.

About this clone: A junction end diverges from the germline sequence, so it may reflect a read error. The rearrangement uses TRBV10-1 and TRBJ2-2, with D possibly being TRBD2 (5 bases). Per germline, CDR1 WNHNN and CDR2 SYGVQD (reference sequence). The CDR3 contains 11 residues. CDR3 coding DNA: TGCGCCAGCAGGGTCGACCGGGGAGCTGTTTTT. This sequence encodes CASRVDRGAVF.

This chain joins TRBV6-1 and TRBJ2-1; maybe TRBD1 (5 bases). The CDR3 is 15 amino acids. V lost 6 bases and J lost 0, with 12 bases in between. Germline V lookup: CDR1 MNHNS, CDR2 SASEGT. CDR3 nucleotide sequence: TGTGCCAGCAGCGAGTCTCAGGGCTCCTACAATGAGCAGTTCTTC. The encoded protein is CASSESQGSYNEQFF.

The chain links TRBV9 to TRBJ2-2, with a possible D match to TRBD2 (6 bases). Germline CDR1 is SGDLS and CDR2 is YYNGEE. The CDR3 is made up of 17 amino acids. The V end was cut by 3 bases, the J end by 2 bases, with 17 bases between. The CDR3 region has the DNA TGTGCCAGCAGCGGAGGCGGGGAGAATTCTAACACCGGGGAGCTGTTTTTT. This translates into CASSGGGENSNTGELFF.

This clone was observed a handful of times. V usage is TRBV18 and J usage is TRBJ1-3; D is perhaps TRBD1 (5 bases). V lost 0 bases and J 6 bases, leaving 6 bases between the germline ends. CDR1 and CDR2 (germline): KGHSH, LQKENI. The length of the CDR3 is 13 residues. The CDR3 spells CASSPPGANTIYF. In DNA form, the CDR3 reads TGTGCCAGCTCACCACCTGGGGCAAACACCATATATTTT.

The chain links TRBV7-9 to TRBJ1-1; D might be TRBD1 (5 bases). The germline CDR1 and CDR2 sequences are SEHNR and FQNEAQ (reference sequence). This CDR3 comprises 13 residues. Trimming removed 10 bases from V and 0 bases from J, with 12 bases in between. The CDR3 spells CATLTVMNTEAFF. The CDR3 nucleotides read TGTGCCACCTTGACAGTCATGAACACTGAAGCTTTCTTT.

The gene calls are TRBV25-1 and TRBJ1-2; D call uncertain. This CDR3 is 12 amino acids long. V was shortened by 9 bases and J by 0 bases, with 8 bases between the two germline ends. Germline CDR1 reads MGHDK; CDR2 reads SYGVNS. This chain's CDR3 is CASHGSNYGYTF. The CDR3 DNA follows: TGTGCCAGTCACGGCTCTAACTATGGCTACACCTTC.

The chain employs TRBV15 and TRBJ2-7; TRBD2 aligns across 9 bases. Germline-derived CDR1 and CDR2 are LNHNV and YYDKDF (reference sequence). J lost 2 bases, V lost 1 base, and 12 bases had no gene match. This CDR3 comprises 18 residues. CDR3 amino acids: CATSRGGVQAGGAYEQYF. DNA of the CDR3: TGTGCCACCAGCAGAGGGGGTGTGCAAGCGGGGGGAGCCTACGAGCAGTACTTC.

The rearrangement uses TRBV2 and TRBJ1-5; maybe TRBD1 (5 bases). The V end was cut by 0 bases, the J end by 6 bases, with 9 bases between. The V gene's germline CDR1 is SNHLY and CDR2 FYNNEI. The CDR3 runs 14 residues. CDR3 residues: CASSEADSVQPQHF. The CDR3 DNA reads as TGTGCCAGCAGTGAAGCCGACAGTGTTCAGCCCCAGCATTTT. The full variable domain, its missing parts supplied by reference TRBV2 and TRBJ1-5, is EPEVTQTPSHQVTQMGQEVILRCVPISNHLYFYWYRQILGQKVEFLVSFYNNEISEKSEIFDDQFSVERPDGSNFTLKIRSTKLEDSAMYFCASSEADSVQPQHFGDGTRLSIL.

This chain connects TRBV5-1 to TRBJ1-4, with 7 bases matching TRBD1. The junction had 9 bases not matched to a gene; V was cut back by 3 bases and J by 7 bases. The CDR3 loop spans 15 amino acids. CDR1 is SGHRS and CDR2 is YFSETQ in the germline V gene. CDR3 nucleotides: TGCGCCAGCAGCTCCCGGGGAGGGGACAGTGAAAAACTGTTTTTT. Translated, it gives CASSSRGGDSEKLFF.

The chain combines TRBV15 with TRBJ1-1; the D gene is possibly TRBD1 (5 bases). There are 15 residues in the CDR3. The V and J ends lost 2 bases and 1 base respectively, with 11 bases between them. Germline values: CDR1 LNHNV, CDR2 YYDKDF (reference sequence). This CDR3 is CATSRLTATNTEAFF. The CDR3 DNA reads as TGTGCCACCAGCAGATTGACAGCGACGAACACTGAAGCTTTCTTT.

The genes are TRBV6-1 and TRBJ1-6; no clear D. Looked up from germline, CDR1 is MNHNS and CDR2 is SASEGT. With 7 bases removed from V and 0 bases from J, the gap between germline ends came to 7 bases. There are 14 residues in the CDR3. The CDR3 here is CASTRSSYNSPLHF. The CDR3 coding sequence is TGTGCCAGCACCAGGAGCTCCTATAATTCACCCCTCCACTTT.

The V call is TRBV5-4, the J call TRBJ1-2, with 9 bases matching TRBD1. There are 14 residues in the CDR3. Trimming took 4 bases from V and 5 from J; bases not matched to a gene: 6. Germline CDR1 reads SGHNT; CDR2 reads YYREEE (reference sequence). Written as DNA, the CDR3 is TGTGCCAGCAGCCAGTGGACAGGGGAGTATGGCTACACCTTC. Protein sequence: CASSQWTGEYGYTF.

This clone has more than one count but fewer than ten. The rearrangement uses TRBV19 and TRBJ1-2; no reliable D call. This CDR3 spans 13 amino acids. Trimming left V 3 bases short and J 4 bases short, with 9 bases between. The germline CDR1 and CDR2 sequences are LNHDA and SQIVND (reference sequence). The CDR3 is CASSIAYSYGYTF. Written as DNA, the CDR3 is TGTGCCAGTAGTATTGCGTATAGCTATGGCTACACCTTC.

The V call is TRBV16, the J call TRBJ1-1, with D perhaps matching TRBD1 (6 bases). Trimming pared 1 base from V and 4 bases from J, leaving 10 bases between. This CDR3 spans 14 amino acids. The germline gives CDR1 KGHSY, CDR2 FQNENV. The CDR3 loop is CASSQFQGSTEAFF. The CDR3, as DNA: TGTGCCAGCAGCCAATTTCAGGGGAGCACTGAAGCTTTCTTT.

The J gene is TRBJ1-5, the V gene TRBV7-9, with D unclear. Germline CDR1 reads SEHNR; CDR2 reads FQNEAQ (reference sequence). V was clipped by 1 base and J by 5 bases, with 3 bases between them. The length of the CDR3 is 12 residues. CDR3 amino acids: CASSLGDQPQHF. The CDR3 DNA is TGTGCCAGCAGCTTAGGGGATCAGCCCCAGCATTTT.